The rows below give T cell receptor beta chains drawn from one sample of a study of regulatory T cells in long-lasting Graves disease. MiXCR, applied by TCRdb to the multiplex PCR reads, yields one record per CDR3 protein. Among 450,000 to 650,000 distinct CDR3 sequences, roughly a sixth were seen once, and the ten largest hold 20% to 30%. This sample also appeared in a second study, on T cells in Graves' hyperthyroidism and ophthalmopathy.

Sequences were derived from peripheral blood mononuclear cells (PBMCs), sampled at new diagnosis, from a patient treated with antithyroid drugs. These TCRs come from a middle-aged woman with Graves disease. Each CDR3 is given with its conserved first and last residue. The D gene is left open where the match is weak. Clone size is stated in some rows and not others, as once, few, many or a class when expanded.

TRBD1,TRBJ1-4,TRBV6-1,few,TGTGCCAGCAGTGGCGGGACAGGTGGGGAAAAACTGTTTTTT,CASSGGTGGEKLFF
-,TRBJ2-3,TRBV7-9,many,TGTGCCAGCAGCGCCGACAGCGATACGCAGTATTTT,CASSADSDTQYF
-,TRBJ2-1,TRBV18,many,TGTGCCAGCTCACCTCTGGTTCTCAATGAGCAGTTCTTC,CASSPLVLNEQFF
-,TRBJ1-1,TRBV6-5,many,TGTGCCAGCAGTTACGGTGGACACTTGAACACTGAAGCTTTCTTT,CASSYGGHLNTEAFF
TRBD1,TRBJ2-7,TRBV4-1,few,TGCGCCAGCAGCCGTTCCGGGACAGAGACCTACGAGCAGTACTTC,CASSRSGTETYEQYF
TRBD1,TRBJ2-5,TRBV11-2,many,TGTGCCAGCAGCCTAGGGGGGACAGGGGAGACCCAGTACTTC,CASSLGGTGETQYF
-,TRBJ2-3,TRBV7-8,many,TGTGCCAGCAGCTTACTCGGGGGAACCACAGATACGCAGTATTTT,CASSLLGGTTDTQYF
-,TRBJ1-2,TRBV5-1,-,TGCGCCACCTCCCGGGGAGGGGGAGGATATACCGGTGGCTACACCTTC,CATSRGGGGYTGGYTF
-,TRBJ1-1,TRBV28,many,TGTGCCAGCAGTTTACGTAACAGGGCTACTGAAGCTTTCTTT,CASSLRNRATEAFF
TRBD2,TRBJ2-7,TRBV4-1,many,TGCGCCAGCAGCCAAGGCCTAGCGGGGGGCAGGGACGAGCAGTACTTC,CASSQGLAGGRDEQYF
-,TRBJ2-2,TRBV4-1,-,TGCGCCAGCAGCCAACCAGACAGGGAGGCCGGGGAGCTGTTTTTT,CASSQPDREAGELFF
-,TRBJ2-5,TRBV20-1,many,TGCAGTGCTAGATCTTATGGACAGTTAGAGACCCAGTACTTC,CSARSYGQLETQYF
TRBD2,TRBJ2-5,TRBV7-9,few,TGTGCCAGCAGGGCGGGCTCCCCCGGGGGGGAGACCCAGTACTTC,CASRAGSPGGETQYF
TRBD1,TRBJ1-2,TRBV4-1,-,TGCGCCAGCAGCCAAGATTGGATGGACAGGGTAGCGTACGGCTACACCTTC,CASSQDWMDRVAYGYTF
-,TRBJ1-1,TRBV6-5,-,TGTGCCAGCAGTTACTCGAATGGGGGACCAAACACTGAAGCTTTCTTT,CASSYSNGGPNTEAFF
-,TRBJ1-6,TRBV5-1,few,TGCGCCAGCAGCGCCGCAAAATTACAGGGTTCACCCCTCCACTTT,CASSAAKLQGSPLHF
-,TRBJ1-1,TRBV3-1,few,TGTGCCAGCAGCCCCCCGGCAGGGATAAACACTGAAGCTTTCTTT,CASSPPAGINTEAFF
-,TRBJ1-2,TRBV6-1,few,TGTGCCAGCAGTAGGGACACGAATAACTATGGCTACACCTTC,CASSRDTNNYGYTF
-,TRBJ1-1,TRBV29-1,-,TGCAGCGTGGTGGGACCAGGGAACACTGAAGCTTTCTTT,CSVVGPGNTEAFF
TRBD1,TRBJ1-2,TRBV12-3/TRBV12-4,many,TGTGCCAGCAGATCCCGGGACAGCTATGGCTACACCTTC,CASRSRDSYGYTF
TRBD2,TRBJ2-5,TRBV5-1,-,TGCGCCAGCAGCTCGGCAGAGAGTAGCGGGTACCCCCGGGGAGAGACCCAGTACTTC,CASSSAESSGYPRGETQYF
-,TRBJ1-1,TRBV20-1,many,TGCAGTGCCAATGACAGCCCCAGGAGTCCTGAAGCTTTCTTT,CSANDSPRSPEAFF